Listed here are 2 T cell receptor beta chains from one sample, sequenced in a study of cytomegalovirus exposure and HLA in healthy donors. Use of 60 Vbeta and 13 Jbeta primers characterized the PCR. Sequencing used immunoSEQ multiplex PCR; TCRdb keeps in-frame clones, though not all of them. The table lists fewer than 250,000 clones, approximately 80% of them singletons. The specimen was PBMCs. These receptor sequences come from a man in his forties in good health and CMV-seronegative.

This clone appeared a few times. At one end the junction does not follow the germline gene, possibly because of a read error. The chain carries TRBV6-1 and TRBJ2-5; TRBD1 is a possible D gene (5 bases). CDR3 size: 14 residues. Per germline, CDR1 MNHNS and CDR2 SASEGT. In DNA form, the CDR3 reads TGTGCCACGATAGGGGCCCGCATGCAAGAAACCCAGTACTTC. Residues: CATIGARMQETQYF.

This clone occurred once. The chain is built from TRBV30 and TRBJ1-1, with D hard to call. Trimming cost V 0 bases and J 2 bases, with 7 bases left between them. The CDR3 consists of 13 residues. Germline CDR1 reads GTSNPN; CDR2 reads SVGIG (reference sequence). The CDR3: CAWSVMLNTEAFF. Here the CDR3 DNA reads TGTGCCTGGAGTGTAATGCTAAACACTGAAGCTTTCTTT.